The 14 T cell receptor beta chains given below trace back to one sample, sequenced in a study of glioma-infiltrating T cells after dendritic cell vaccination. Libraries were prepared by immunoSEQ multiplex PCR; TCRdb keeps only in-frame clonotypes and omits some of them. The sample consists of approximately 67,000 clones, about 86% of them appearing once. The input for sequencing was blood, taken before dendritic cell vaccination. These receptors all stem from a human donor with glioblastoma.

CDR3 coding DNA: TGTGCCAGTAGTATAAGTACAGGGGGGAATCAGCCCCAGCATTTT. It encodes CASSISTGGNQPQHF. This chain links TRBV19 with TRBJ1-5; 8 bases fit TRBD1. Germline V gene lookup returns CDR1 LNHDA and CDR2 SQIVND (reference sequence). CDR3 length: 15 amino acids. The trim removed 2 bases at V and 4 bases at J, leaving 4 bases unmatched.

The J gene is TRBJ1-4, the V gene TRBV5-1; D gene uncertain. The V and J ends lost 2 bases and 0 bases respectively, with 11 bases between them. There are 16 residues in the CDR3. Germline V gene data show CDR1 as SGHRS and CDR2 as YFSETQ. The CDR3 is CASSLADGATNEKLFF. In DNA form, the CDR3 reads TGCGCCAGCAGCTTAGCCGATGGAGCAACTAATGAAAAACTGTTTTTT.

This clone was detected only once. Other nucleotide sequences from this sample produce the same CDR3. The chain employs TRBV6-4 and TRBJ2-3, with TRBD2 identical over 8 bases. The trim removed 4 bases at V and 6 bases at J, leaving 6 bases unmatched. Germline CDR1 MRHNA, CDR2 SNTAGT. CDR3 length: 14 amino acids. CDR3 protein: CASSGGLAGDTQYF. The DNA for the CDR3 is TGTGCCAGCAGTGGCGGACTAGCTGGCGATACGCAGTATTTT.

This clone was seen a single time. The chain is built from TRBV5-1 and TRBJ1-1; 8 bases are a match to TRBD1. The ends lost 3 bases at V and 4 bases at J; junction bases unmatched: 8. Germline lookup yields CDR1 SGHRS and CDR2 YFSETQ. CDR3 length: 15 residues. The DNA for the CDR3 is TGCGCCAGCAGCTGGGCGACAGGGGTTGGCACTGAAGCTTTCTTT. This encodes CASSWATGVGTEAFF.

The V and J genes are TRBV6-1 and TRBJ1-5; tentative D call: TRBD1 (6 bases). CDR1 is MNHNS, CDR2 SASEGT, per germline. V dropped 4 bases and J dropped 6 bases, with 13 bases sitting between them. The CDR3 length is 14 residues. The CDR3 coding sequence is TGTGCCAGCAGTGCCACCCAGGGGAGTCAGCCCCAGCATTTT. Translated, it gives CASSATQGSQPQHF.

This clone was detected a few times. This chain joins TRBV19 and TRBJ2-7; D is perhaps TRBD2 (6 bases). Trimming took 4 bases from V and 3 from J, leaving 7 bases between them. From germline, CDR1 is LNHDA and CDR2 SQIVND (reference sequence). This CDR3 comprises 12 residues. CDR3 nucleotides: TGTGCCAGTAGTAGGGGGGACTACGAGCAGTACTTC. Residues: CASSRGDYEQYF. The full variable domain, completed using reference TRBV19 and TRBJ2-7, is DGGITQSPKYLFRKEGQNVTLSCEQNLNHDAMYWYRQDPGQGLRLIYYSQIVNDFQKGDIAEGYSVSREKKESFPLTVTSAQKNPTAFYLCASSRGDYEQYFGPGTRLTVT.

The rearrangement uses TRBV7-2 and TRBJ1-6; D call uncertain. With 3 bases removed from V and 7 bases from J, the gap between germline ends came to 4 bases. Looked up from germline, CDR1 is SGHTA and CDR2 is FQGNSA. CDR3 length: 12 residues. For the CDR3, the DNA is TGTGCCAGCAGCTTGGCAAATTCACCCCTCCACTTT. Translating gives CASSLANSPLHF.

The V call is TRBV19, the J call TRBJ1-2; weak D call: TRBD1 (6 bases). The CDR3 is made up of 15 amino acids. Germline CDR1 is LNHDA and CDR2 is SQIVND (reference sequence). Trimming shortened V by 1 base and J by 2 bases, and 11 bases separated the two germline ends. Here the CDR3 reads CASSIAPGANYGYTF. The CDR3 nucleotides read TGTGCCAGTAGTATAGCCCCAGGGGCGAACTATGGCTACACCTTC.

The genes are TRBV11-2 and TRBJ1-5; D not resolved. The germline V and J ends were trimmed by 0 bases and 9 bases, with 6 bases remaining between them. Germline CDR1 and CDR2: SGHAT and FQNNGV. The CDR3 loop spans 12 amino acids. The CDR3 region is CASSLDSGPQHF. In DNA, the CDR3 is TGTGCCAGCAGCTTAGATTCAGGGCCCCAGCATTTT. Full variable domain (missing parts from reference TRBV11-2 and TRBJ1-5): EAGVAQSPRYKIIEKRQSVAFWCNPISGHATLYWYQQILGQGPKLLIQFQNNGVVDDSQLPKDRFSAERLKGVDSTLKIQPAKLEDSAVYLCASSLDSGPQHFGDGTRLSIL.

The V call is TRBV7-9, the J call TRBJ1-2; a weak D match, TRBD1 (5 bases). V lost 1 base to trimming and J lost 8 bases, with 5 bases between them. The germline V gene encodes CDR1 SEHNR and CDR2 FQNEAQ (reference sequence). The CDR3 totals 11 residues. Here the CDR3 reads CASSLGGGYTF. Written as DNA, the CDR3 is TGTGCCAGCAGCTTAGGGGGCGGCTACACCTTC.

This clone was seen more than once but under ten times. V gene TRBV25-1 combines with J gene TRBJ2-1; D is perhaps TRBD2 (5 bases). The CDR3 has 14 residues. Trimming shortened V by 6 bases and J by 9 bases, and 18 bases separated the two germline ends. Germline CDR1 is MGHDK and CDR2 is SYGVNS. The CDR3 loop is CASRGLGIPGEQFF. The CDR3 bases are TGTGCCAGCAGGGGCCTCGGGATTCCGGGTGAGCAGTTCTTC.

This chain links TRBV4-1 with TRBJ1-5; TRBD1 might be the D (5 bases). Trimming removed 2 bases at V and 6 bases at J, with 8 bases between. Germline CDR1 is MGHRA and CDR2 is YSYEKL. The CDR3 is made up of 13 amino acids. For the CDR3, the DNA is TGCGCCAGCAGCCAATCGGACACTCAGCCCCAGCATTTT. Amino acid sequence: CASSQSDTQPQHF.

This sequence joins TRBV28 and TRBJ1-1, with 7 bases fitting TRBD1. Trimming took 7 bases from V and 4 from J; bases not matched to a gene: 9. This CDR3 is built from 14 residues. Germline V CDR1 and CDR2: MDHEN, SYDVKM. The CDR3 nucleotides are TGTGCCAGCACCGTAACAGGGGAAATCACTGAAGCTTTCTTT. It translates to CASTVTGEITEAFF.

This clone was counted only a few times. The CDR3 is CASSELASYEQYF. The DNA of the CDR3 is TGTGCCAGCAGTGAACTAGCCAGTTACGAGCAGTACTTC. J is TRBJ2-7 and V is TRBV6-1; D is perhaps TRBD2 (5 bases). V was cut by 2 bases and J by 4 bases, with 9 bases left in between. This CDR3 has 13 residues. CDR1 is MNHNS and CDR2 is SASEGT in the germline V gene.